This TCR beta chain was recovered during a study of T-cell memory formation after mild COVID-19. Germline CDR1 reads DFQATT; CDR2 reads SNEGSKA (reference sequence). The V end was cut by 3 bases, the J end by 4 bases, with 10 bases between. The CDR3 contains 12 residues. Findings and limits, study-wide: Mostly located in CM and EM were contracting CD4+ clones, with contracting CD8+ clones located in EMRA. There was no confirmation that second-wave clones peaking on day 37 were SARS-CoV-2 specific. While clones contracting from day 15 to 85 were balanced between CD4 and CD8, later expanders leaned CD4+.

This clonotype was found a few times. Its target is not known. TCRdb re-called the 5' RACE reads with MiXCR, one entry per CDR3 protein. Among around 250,000 distinct CDR3 sequences listed, 15% to 17% were seen once. The genes are TRBV20-1 and TRBJ2-7, with D unresolved. Material: PBMCs or a T cell subset sorted from them (not recorded which). This TCR came from an adult woman who had mild COVID-19 (a few samples of this study predate the infection). Cell type and time point are not known. CDR3 sequence reads: CSASADRYEQYF. The CDR3 DNA reads as TGCAGTGCTAGTGCGGACCGATACGAGCAGTACTTC.